These T cell receptor beta chains were read from a single sample in a study of cytomegalovirus exposure and HLA in healthy donors. The table came from immunoSEQ multiplex PCR; TCRdb's copy has only in-frame clones and leaves some out. The table records just over 150,000 clones, about three quarters of them present only once. Specimen: PBMCs. The receptor source for this set is a female donor in good health and CMV-seronegative. CDR3s include the opening cysteine and the closing phenylalanine or tryptophan. The order of the fields is J gene, clone size, D gene, V gene, CDR3 DNA, CDR3 protein. D genes are given only for firm matches. For some rows the clone size is stated as once, few or many, or as a class when expanded; others skip it.

j_gene: TRBJ2-1
abundance: few
d_gene: NA
v_gene: TRBV11-1
CDR3nt: TGTGCCAGCAGCGTTTTAGCGGCACGCTCCTACAATGAGCAGTTCTTC
CDR3aa: CASSVLAARSYNEQFF

j_gene: TRBJ2-2
abundance: medium-sized
d_gene: TRBD1
v_gene: TRBV6-1
CDR3nt: TGTGCCACCACTCCGGGACAGGGGGCAGCGGGGGAGCTGTTTTTT
CDR3aa: CATTPGQGAAGELFF

j_gene: TRBJ2-5
abundance: NA
d_gene: NA
v_gene: TRBV4-1
CDR3nt: TGCGCCAGTAGGCCGGTGGCAGGGGGGAGCCAAGAGACCCAGTACTTC
CDR3aa: CASRPVAGGSQETQYF

j_gene: TRBJ1-2
abundance: NA
d_gene: TRBD1
v_gene: TRBV19
CDR3nt: TGTGCCAGTAGCGACGCCTCGGGACAGCGCCGTGGCTACACCTTC
CDR3aa: CASSDASGQRRGYTF

j_gene: TRBJ2-7
abundance: few
d_gene: NA
v_gene: TRBV5-1
CDR3nt: TGCGCCAGCAGCTTAGACAGACACTCCTACGAGCAGTACTTC
CDR3aa: CASSLDRHSYEQYF

j_gene: TRBJ2-1
abundance: few
d_gene: NA
v_gene: TRBV30
CDR3nt: TGTGCCTGGAACTCCGGGGACTTTTACAATGAGCAGTTCTTC
CDR3aa: CAWNSGDFYNEQFF

j_gene: TRBJ2-3
abundance: NA
d_gene: TRBD2
v_gene: TRBV7-7
CDR3nt: TGTGCCAGCAGCCCCGGGGGGGTAGATACGCAGTATTTT
CDR3aa: CASSPGGVDTQYF

j_gene: TRBJ2-2
abundance: NA
d_gene: TRBD1
v_gene: TRBV5-1
CDR3nt: TGCGCCAGCAGCTTTAGGGACAGGAACACCGGGGAGCTGTTTTTT
CDR3aa: CASSFRDRNTGELFF

j_gene: TRBJ1-4
abundance: NA
d_gene: NA
v_gene: TRBV9
CDR3nt: TGTGCCAGCAGCCCCCAGGGAGGTAGTGAAAAACTGTTTTTT
CDR3aa: CASSPQGGSEKLFF

j_gene: TRBJ1-5
abundance: few
d_gene: NA
v_gene: TRBV2
CDR3nt: TGTGCCAGCAACGAGGGGCAGGGACTGTATAGCAATCAGCCCCAGCATTTT
CDR3aa: CASNEGQGLYSNQPQHF

j_gene: TRBJ2-5
abundance: NA
d_gene: NA
v_gene: TRBV2
CDR3nt: TGTGCCAGCAGTGAAGGGACATACCAAGAGACCCAGTACTTC
CDR3aa: CASSEGTYQETQYF

j_gene: TRBJ1-6
abundance: few
d_gene: NA
v_gene: TRBV19
CDR3nt: TGTGCCAGTAGTATAAAACCCCGGGATTCACCCCTCCACTTT
CDR3aa: CASSIKPRDSPLHF

j_gene: TRBJ2-2
abundance: NA
d_gene: TRBD2
v_gene: TRBV10-1
CDR3nt: TGCGCCAGCAGTGAGTCTACAACTAGCGGGAGTCCCGGGGAGCTGTTTTTT
CDR3aa: CASSESTTSGSPGELFF

j_gene: TRBJ1-2
abundance: NA
d_gene: TRBD1
v_gene: TRBV5-1
CDR3nt: TGCGCCAGCAGCCTTGACAGGGCAGATGGCTACACCTTC
CDR3aa: CASSLDRADGYTF

j_gene: TRBJ1-5
abundance: NA
d_gene: NA
v_gene: TRBV5-1
CDR3nt: TGCGCCAGCAGTCCGCACGGGGGAACGGTGTCCAGACCAGGCAATCAGCCCCAGCATTTT
CDR3aa: CASSPHGGTVSRPGNQPQHF

j_gene: TRBJ1-1
abundance: few
d_gene: TRBD1
v_gene: TRBV7-3
CDR3nt: TGTGCCAGCCGGGCAGGGGGCTTGAACACTGAAGCTTTCTTT
CDR3aa: CASRAGGLNTEAFF

j_gene: TRBJ2-3
abundance: NA
d_gene: TRBD2
v_gene: TRBV6-1
CDR3nt: TGTGCCAGCAGTTTGGGACTAGCGGGAAGAGATACGCAGTATTTT
CDR3aa: CASSLGLAGRDTQYF

j_gene: TRBJ1-2
abundance: NA
d_gene: TRBD1
v_gene: TRBV27
CDR3nt: TGTGCCAGCAGTTTATGGCGGGACAGGGGGCGCGCGGATGGCTACACCTTC
CDR3aa: CASSLWRDRGRADGYTF

j_gene: TRBJ2-5
abundance: NA
d_gene: NA
v_gene: TRBV11-3
CDR3nt: TGTGCCAGCAGCTCAGGGGTGCAAGAGACCCAGTACTTC
CDR3aa: CASSSGVQETQYF

j_gene: TRBJ1-2
abundance: NA
d_gene: TRBD1
v_gene: TRBV27
CDR3nt: TGTGCCAGCAGTTATACAGGGGGATATGGCTACACCTTC
CDR3aa: CASSYTGGYGYTF

j_gene: TRBJ2-7
abundance: NA
d_gene: TRBD1
v_gene: TRBV18
CDR3nt: TGTGCCAGCTCATACGGGACAGGGGGATACGAGCAGTACTTC
CDR3aa: CASSYGTGGYEQYF

j_gene: TRBJ1-2
abundance: NA
d_gene: NA
v_gene: TRBV5-1
CDR3nt: TGCGCCAGCAGCTTGGATTCAGGGTCGAGCCGGAACACCTTC
CDR3aa: CASSLDSGSSRNTF

j_gene: TRBJ2-1
abundance: few
d_gene: NA
v_gene: TRBV5-6
CDR3nt: TGTGCCAGCAGCCCAGGGGTAAGGTACAATGAGCAGTTCTTC
CDR3aa: CASSPGVRYNEQFF

j_gene: TRBJ2-5
abundance: NA
d_gene: NA
v_gene: TRBV5-6
CDR3nt: TGTGCCAGCAGCTTGTTAAGGCGGCCCCAAGAGACCCAGTACTTC
CDR3aa: CASSLLRRPQETQYF

j_gene: TRBJ2-3
abundance: NA
d_gene: NA
v_gene: TRBV29-1
CDR3nt: TGCAGCGTCCTCCCGGGAACCATTACAGATACGCAGTATTTT
CDR3aa: CSVLPGTITDTQYF

j_gene: TRBJ2-3
abundance: NA
d_gene: TRBD2
v_gene: TRBV10-3
CDR3nt: TGTGCCATCTCCCCCCTAGCGGGTACCACAGATACGCAGTATTTT
CDR3aa: CAISPLAGTTDTQYF

j_gene: TRBJ2-3
abundance: NA
d_gene: TRBD2
v_gene: TRBV7-2
CDR3nt: TGTGCCAGCAGCTTAGGACTAGCGGGAGATACGCAGTATTTT
CDR3aa: CASSLGLAGDTQYF

j_gene: TRBJ1-1
abundance: NA
d_gene: TRBD1
v_gene: TRBV5-1
CDR3nt: TGCGCCAGCAGCTTACAGGGGGCGTACACTGAAGCTTTCTTT
CDR3aa: CASSLQGAYTEAFF

j_gene: TRBJ2-2
abundance: NA
d_gene: TRBD1
v_gene: TRBV4-1
CDR3nt: TGCGCCAGCAGCCGCCGTCAATTTAAGACCGGGACAGAGAACACCGGGGAGCTGTTTTTT
CDR3aa: CASSRRQFKTGTENTGELFF

j_gene: TRBJ2-2
abundance: NA
d_gene: TRBD1
v_gene: TRBV5-4
CDR3nt: TGTGCCAGCAGCTTTCCCCCGGGACAGGGCACCGGGGAGCTGTTTTTT
CDR3aa: CASSFPPGQGTGELFF

j_gene: TRBJ2-1
abundance: NA
d_gene: TRBD2
v_gene: TRBV19
CDR3nt: TGTGCCACCTCAGTTGCGGGAGGAATCAACAATGAGCAGTTCTTC
CDR3aa: CATSVAGGINNEQFF

j_gene: TRBJ2-7
abundance: NA
d_gene: NA
v_gene: TRBV5-4
CDR3nt: TGTGCCAGCAGCCTCGGCTCCGGGAGCTACGAGCAGTACTTC
CDR3aa: CASSLGSGSYEQYF

j_gene: TRBJ2-7
abundance: NA
d_gene: TRBD1
v_gene: TRBV5-5
CDR3nt: TGTGCCAGCAACGGACAGGGGGCATGGGAGCAGTACTTC
CDR3aa: CASNGQGAWEQYF

j_gene: TRBJ1-1
abundance: NA
d_gene: TRBD1
v_gene: TRBV5-1
CDR3nt: TGCGCCAGCAGCCCTAACAGGGGGCGGGACACTGAAGCTTTCTTT
CDR3aa: CASSPNRGRDTEAFF

j_gene: TRBJ2-7
abundance: NA
d_gene: NA
v_gene: TRBV6-1
CDR3nt: TGTGCCAGCAGCCACGTAAATGGGGAGACCTACGAGCAGTACTTC
CDR3aa: CASSHVNGETYEQYF

j_gene: TRBJ2-6
abundance: few
d_gene: NA
v_gene: TRBV2
CDR3nt: TGTGCCAGCCTTGTCCAGGGGACCGGGGCCAACGTCCTGACTTTC
CDR3aa: CASLVQGTGANVLTF

j_gene: TRBJ2-3
abundance: NA
d_gene: NA
v_gene: TRBV7-3
CDR3nt: TGTGCCAGCAGCCCTACCGGGTTCCGGACAGATACGCAGTATTTT
CDR3aa: CASSPTGFRTDTQYF

j_gene: TRBJ1-3
abundance: NA
d_gene: NA
v_gene: TRBV7-3
CDR3nt: TGTGCCAGCAGGGGGGCCGGAAACACCATATATTTT
CDR3aa: CASRGAGNTIYF

j_gene: TRBJ2-2
abundance: NA
d_gene: NA
v_gene: TRBV12-5
CDR3nt: TGTGCTAGTGGTTTGAACAGGGTATCAACCGGGGAGCTGTTTTTT
CDR3aa: CASGLNRVSTGELFF

j_gene: TRBJ2-1
abundance: NA
d_gene: TRBD2
v_gene: TRBV2
CDR3nt: TGTGCCAGCAAAAGACTAGCGGGGCGTGAGAACGAGCAGTTCTTC
CDR3aa: CASKRLAGRENEQFF

j_gene: TRBJ1-6
abundance: NA
d_gene: NA
v_gene: TRBV5-1
CDR3nt: TGCGCCAGCGTCGAGAATAGTACCCTCCCACCCCTCCACTTT
CDR3aa: CASVENSTLPPLHF

j_gene: TRBJ2-6
abundance: NA
d_gene: NA
v_gene: TRBV5-1
CDR3nt: TGCGCCAGCAGCCAATTCTTCTCTGGGGCCAACGGCCTGACTTTC
CDR3aa: CASSQFFSGANGLTF

j_gene: TRBJ1-1
abundance: once
d_gene: NA
v_gene: TRBV14
CDR3nt: TGTGCCAGCAGCTTAATACAGGGCACTGAAGCTTTCTTT
CDR3aa: CASSLIQGTEAFF

j_gene: TRBJ1-1
abundance: NA
d_gene: NA
v_gene: TRBV7-3
CDR3nt: TGTGCCAGCAGCTTGCGTCTTGGGGGGAGGACTGAAGCTTTCTTT
CDR3aa: CASSLRLGGRTEAFF

j_gene: TRBJ1-3
abundance: NA
d_gene: NA
v_gene: TRBV5-1
CDR3nt: TGCGCCAGCAGCTTGGCCGGACTGACGACCTCTGGAAACACCATATATTTT
CDR3aa: CASSLAGLTTSGNTIYF

j_gene: TRBJ2-3
abundance: NA
d_gene: NA
v_gene: TRBV5-1
CDR3nt: TGCGCCAGTTCCTCGGGGACAGATACGCAGTATTTT
CDR3aa: CASSSGTDTQYF

j_gene: TRBJ1-1
abundance: NA
d_gene: NA
v_gene: TRBV5-1
CDR3nt: TGCGCCAGCGCCCATCTAGGCCCCACTGAAGCTTTCTTT
CDR3aa: CASAHLGPTEAFF

j_gene: TRBJ2-2
abundance: NA
d_gene: TRBD1
v_gene: TRBV6-1
CDR3nt: TGTGCCAGCAGTCCGGACAGGATTATCCCCGGGGAGCTGTTTTTT
CDR3aa: CASSPDRIIPGELFF

j_gene: TRBJ2-3
abundance: NA
d_gene: TRBD1
v_gene: TRBV7-9
CDR3nt: TGTGCCAGCAGCTTTGGACAGGGGGCAGATACGCAGTATTTT
CDR3aa: CASSFGQGADTQYF

j_gene: TRBJ2-1
abundance: NA
d_gene: TRBD2
v_gene: TRBV6-7
CDR3nt: TGTGCCAGCAATGGAGGGGGGGCGGCTAGCGGGAACAATGAGCAGTTCTTC
CDR3aa: CASNGGGAASGNNEQFF

j_gene: TRBJ1-1
abundance: NA
d_gene: NA
v_gene: TRBV20-1
CDR3nt: TGCACCACTACCGGGAACACTGAAGCTTTCTTT
CDR3aa: CTTTGNTEAFF

j_gene: TRBJ1-1
abundance: NA
d_gene: TRBD1
v_gene: TRBV29-1
CDR3nt: TGCAGCGCGACCCGGGACAGGGGCAACACTGAAGCTTTCTTT
CDR3aa: CSATRDRGNTEAFF

j_gene: TRBJ2-7
abundance: few
d_gene: TRBD1
v_gene: TRBV5-1
CDR3nt: TGCGCCAGCAGCGGAGGGACAGGTGTATCCTACGAGCAGTACTTC
CDR3aa: CASSGGTGVSYEQYF

j_gene: TRBJ2-1
abundance: NA
d_gene: NA
v_gene: TRBV11-3
CDR3nt: TGTGCCAGCAGCTTTGGGGAGTCATCCAATGAGCAGTTCTTC
CDR3aa: CASSFGESSNEQFF

j_gene: TRBJ2-2
abundance: few
d_gene: TRBD1
v_gene: TRBV6-5
CDR3nt: TGTGCCAGCAGTTACCAGCCAGGGGGCGGCGGGGAGCTGTTTTTT
CDR3aa: CASSYQPGGGGELFF